The T cell receptor (beta chain) under discussion was sequenced for a study of T cells in Graves' hyperthyroidism and ophthalmopathy. General study results and limits: The majority of expanded thyroid clonotypes above 0.001 also appeared in blood.

A note on this clonotype: The antigen is unknown.

The germline CDR1 and CDR2 sequences are SGHVS and FNYEAQ. V shed 3 bases and J shed 2 bases, with 15 bases lying between them. The CDR3 length is 16 residues. The investigators amplified TCR beta CDR3 regions from RNA transcripts. An initial round of RT-PCR targeting the TCR CDR3 relied on the HTBI primer set. MiXCR was run by TCRdb on the multiplex PCR reads, yielding one entry per CDR3 protein. This table holds some 27,000 distinct CDR3 sequences, approximately 45% found once. An absence of ophthalmopathy progression within 18 months meant stable Graves' hyperthyroidism. The chain uses TRBV7-6 and TRBJ2-3; no clear D. The origin of this receptor is a woman aged 25 to 39 with Graves' hyperthyroidism. Sequencing was done on a sample of blood. The CDR3 here is CASSFGFGLYTDTQYF. CDR3 bases: TGTGCCAGCAGCTTCGGTTTTGGGCTCTACACAGATACGCAGTATTTT.